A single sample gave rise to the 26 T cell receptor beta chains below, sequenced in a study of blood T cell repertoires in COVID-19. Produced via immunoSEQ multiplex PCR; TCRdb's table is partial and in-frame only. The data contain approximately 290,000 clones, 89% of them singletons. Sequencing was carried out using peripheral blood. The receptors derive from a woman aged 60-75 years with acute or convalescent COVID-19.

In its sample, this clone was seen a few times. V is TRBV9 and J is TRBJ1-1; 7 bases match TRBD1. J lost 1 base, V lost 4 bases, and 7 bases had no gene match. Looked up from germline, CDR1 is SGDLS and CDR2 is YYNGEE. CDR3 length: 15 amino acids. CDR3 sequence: CASSITTGTNTEAFF. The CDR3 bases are TGTGCCAGCAGCATCACGACAGGGACGAACACTGAAGCTTTCTTT.

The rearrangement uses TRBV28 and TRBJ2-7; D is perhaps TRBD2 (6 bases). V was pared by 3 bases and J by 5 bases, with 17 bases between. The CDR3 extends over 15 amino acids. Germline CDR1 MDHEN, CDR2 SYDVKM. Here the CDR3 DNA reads TGTGCCAGCAGTTTGGGGGGTGGGGTTCCCCACGAGCAGTACTTC. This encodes CASSLGGGVPHEQYF. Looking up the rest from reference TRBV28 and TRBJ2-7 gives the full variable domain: DVKVTQSSRYLVKRTGEKVFLECVQDMDHENMFWYRQDPGLGLRLIYFSYDVKMKEKGDIPEGYSVSREKKERFSLILESASTNQTSMYLCASSLGGGVPHEQYFGPGTRLTVT.

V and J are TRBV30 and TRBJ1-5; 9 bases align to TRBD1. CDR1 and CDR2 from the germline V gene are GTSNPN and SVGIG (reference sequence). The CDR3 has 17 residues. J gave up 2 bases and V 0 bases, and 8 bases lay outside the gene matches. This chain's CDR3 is CAWSVTGGYGGNQPQHF. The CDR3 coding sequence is TGTGCCTGGAGTGTGACAGGGGGGTATGGGGGCAATCAGCCCCAGCATTTT.

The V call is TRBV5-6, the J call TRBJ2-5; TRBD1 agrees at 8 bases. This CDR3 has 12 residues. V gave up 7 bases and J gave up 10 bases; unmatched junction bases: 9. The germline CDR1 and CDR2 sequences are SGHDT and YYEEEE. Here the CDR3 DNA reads TGTGCCAGCCAGGGGGCCTTACTCGGCCAGTACTTC. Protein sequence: CASQGALLGQYF.

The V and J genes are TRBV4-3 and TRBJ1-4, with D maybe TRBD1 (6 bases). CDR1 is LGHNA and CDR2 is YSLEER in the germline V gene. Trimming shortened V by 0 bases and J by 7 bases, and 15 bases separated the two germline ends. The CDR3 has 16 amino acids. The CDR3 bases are TGCGCCAGCAGCCAAGAGTGGCAGGGGACGGGTGAAAAACTGTTTTTT. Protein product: CASSQEWQGTGEKLFF.

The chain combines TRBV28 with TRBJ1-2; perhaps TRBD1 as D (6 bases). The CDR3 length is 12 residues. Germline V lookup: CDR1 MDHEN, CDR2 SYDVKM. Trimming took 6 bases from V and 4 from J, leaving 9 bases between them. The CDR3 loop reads CASSTDSYGYTF. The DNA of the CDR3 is TGTGCCAGCAGCACGGACAGCTATGGCTACACCTTC.

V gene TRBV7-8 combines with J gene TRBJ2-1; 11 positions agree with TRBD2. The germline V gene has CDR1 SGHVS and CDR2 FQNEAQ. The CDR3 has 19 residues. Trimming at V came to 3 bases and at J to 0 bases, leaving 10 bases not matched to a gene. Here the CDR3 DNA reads TGTGCCAGCAGCTTGGGACTAGCGGACAGGCTCCCCTCCTACAATGAGCAGTTCTTC. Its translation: CASSLGLADRLPSYNEQFF.

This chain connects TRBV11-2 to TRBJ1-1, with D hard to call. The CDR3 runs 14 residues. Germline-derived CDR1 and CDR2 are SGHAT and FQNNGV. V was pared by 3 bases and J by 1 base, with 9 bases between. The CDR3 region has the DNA TGTGCCAGCAGCTTTGGGCAGGCGAACACTGAAGCTTTCTTT. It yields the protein CASSFGQANTEAFF.

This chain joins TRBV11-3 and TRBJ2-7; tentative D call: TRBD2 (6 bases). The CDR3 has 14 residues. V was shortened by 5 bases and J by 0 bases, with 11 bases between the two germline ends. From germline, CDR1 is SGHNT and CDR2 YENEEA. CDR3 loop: CASSPRGYSYEQYF. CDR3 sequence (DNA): TGTGCCAGCAGCCCACGGGGGTACTCCTACGAGCAGTACTTC. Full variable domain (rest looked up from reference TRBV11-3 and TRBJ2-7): EAGVVQSPRYKIIEKKQPVAFWCNPISGHNTLYWYLQNLGQGPELLIRYENEEAVDDSQLPKDRFSAERLKGVDSTLKIQPAELGDSAVYLCASSPRGYSYEQYFGPGTRLTVT.

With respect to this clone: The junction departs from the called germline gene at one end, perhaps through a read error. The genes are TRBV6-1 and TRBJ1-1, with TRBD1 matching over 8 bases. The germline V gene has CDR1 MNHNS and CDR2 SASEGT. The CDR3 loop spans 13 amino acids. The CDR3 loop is CASSERTGTGAFF. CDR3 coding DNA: TGTGCCAGCAGTGAACGGACAGGGACTGGAGCTTTCTTT.

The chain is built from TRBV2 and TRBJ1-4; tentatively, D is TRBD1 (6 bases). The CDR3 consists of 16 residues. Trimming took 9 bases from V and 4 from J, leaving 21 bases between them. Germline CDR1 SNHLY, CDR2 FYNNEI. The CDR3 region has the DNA TGTGCCAGTAGGAGGTGGGGGGGGCTGGGTAATGAAAAACTGTTTTTT. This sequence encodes CASRRWGGLGNEKLFF. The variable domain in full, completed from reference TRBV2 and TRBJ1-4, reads EPEVTQTPSHQVTQMGQEVILRCVPISNHLYFYWYRQILGQKVEFLVSFYNNEISEKSEIFDDQFSVERPDGSNFTLKIRSTKLEDSAMYFCASRRWGGLGNEKLFFGSGTQLSVL.

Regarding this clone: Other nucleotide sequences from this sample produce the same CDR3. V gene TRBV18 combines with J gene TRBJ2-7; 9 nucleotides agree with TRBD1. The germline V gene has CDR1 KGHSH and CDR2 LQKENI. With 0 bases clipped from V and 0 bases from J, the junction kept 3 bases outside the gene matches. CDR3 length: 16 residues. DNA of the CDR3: TGTGCCAGCTCACCACCAGGGACAGGGAGCTCCTACGAGCAGTACTTC. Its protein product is CASSPPGTGSSYEQYF.

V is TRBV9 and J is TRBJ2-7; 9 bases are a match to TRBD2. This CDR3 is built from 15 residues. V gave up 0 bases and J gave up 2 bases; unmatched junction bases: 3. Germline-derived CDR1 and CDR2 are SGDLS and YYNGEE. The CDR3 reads CASSVAAGGPYEQYF. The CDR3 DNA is TGTGCCAGCAGCGTAGCGGCGGGGGGGCCCTACGAGCAGTACTTC.

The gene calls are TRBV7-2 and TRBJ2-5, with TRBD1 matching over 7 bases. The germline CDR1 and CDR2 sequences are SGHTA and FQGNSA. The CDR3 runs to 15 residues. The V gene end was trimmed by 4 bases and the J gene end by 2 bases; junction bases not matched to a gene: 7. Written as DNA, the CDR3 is TGTGCCAGCAGCTCCCGGGACAGAGCACAAGAGACCCAGTACTTC. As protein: CASSSRDRAQETQYF.

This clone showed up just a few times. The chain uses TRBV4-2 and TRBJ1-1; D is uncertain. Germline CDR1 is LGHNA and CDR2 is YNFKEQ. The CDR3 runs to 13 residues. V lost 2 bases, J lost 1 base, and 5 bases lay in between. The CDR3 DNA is TGTGCCAGCAGCCAATATCCGAACACTGAAGCTTTCTTT. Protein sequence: CASSQYPNTEAFF.

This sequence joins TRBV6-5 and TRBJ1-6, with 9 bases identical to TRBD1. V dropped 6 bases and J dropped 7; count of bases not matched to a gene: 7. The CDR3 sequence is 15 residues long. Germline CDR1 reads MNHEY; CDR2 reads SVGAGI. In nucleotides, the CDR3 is TGTGCCAGCAGATTGGGACAGGGCAGGAATTCACCCCTCCACTTT. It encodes CASRLGQGRNSPLHF.

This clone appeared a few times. The CDR3 loop reads CASSQAMTGFYGYTF. The CDR3 DNA reads as TGCGCCAGCAGCCAAGCTATGACAGGGTTCTATGGCTACACCTTC. This chain connects TRBV4-3 to TRBJ1-2, with 7 bases lining up with TRBD1. Germline assignment: CDR1 LGHNA and CDR2 YSLEER. With V trimmed by 1 base and J by 4 bases, 6 bases remained unmatched. The CDR3 totals 15 residues.

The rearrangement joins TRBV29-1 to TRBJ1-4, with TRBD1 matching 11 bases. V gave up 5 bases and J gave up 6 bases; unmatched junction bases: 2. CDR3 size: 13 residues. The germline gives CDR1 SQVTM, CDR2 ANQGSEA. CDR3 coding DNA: TGCAGCGTTATGGACAGGGGGCATGAAAAACTGTTTTTT. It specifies CSVMDRGHEKLFF.

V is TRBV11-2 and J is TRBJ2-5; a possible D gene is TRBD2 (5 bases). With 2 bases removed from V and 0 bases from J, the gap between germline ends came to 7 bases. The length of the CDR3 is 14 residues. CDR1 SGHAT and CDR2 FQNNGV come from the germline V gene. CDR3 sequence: CASSLRGNQETQYF. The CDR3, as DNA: TGTGCCAGCAGCTTACGAGGGAACCAAGAGACCCAGTACTTC.

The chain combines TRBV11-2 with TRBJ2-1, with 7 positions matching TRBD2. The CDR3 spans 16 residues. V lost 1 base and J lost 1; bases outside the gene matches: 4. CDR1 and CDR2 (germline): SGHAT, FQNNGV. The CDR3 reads CASSLVSSGSYNEQFF. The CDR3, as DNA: TGTGCCAGCAGCTTAGTCTCTAGCGGATCCTACAATGAGCAGTTCTTC.

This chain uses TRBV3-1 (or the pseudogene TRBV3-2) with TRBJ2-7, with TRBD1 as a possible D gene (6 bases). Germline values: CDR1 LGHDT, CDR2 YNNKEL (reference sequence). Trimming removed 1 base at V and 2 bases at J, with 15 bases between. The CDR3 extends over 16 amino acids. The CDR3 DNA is TGTGCCAGCAGCCAAGTGCCAACCAGGGGCCCCTACGAGCAGTACTTC. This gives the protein CASSQVPTRGPYEQYF.

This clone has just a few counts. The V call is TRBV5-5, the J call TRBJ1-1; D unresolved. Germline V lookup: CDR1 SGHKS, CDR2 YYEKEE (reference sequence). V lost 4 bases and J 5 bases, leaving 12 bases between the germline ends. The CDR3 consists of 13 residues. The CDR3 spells CASSQVTSTEAFF. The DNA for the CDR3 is TGTGCCAGCAGCCAAGTCACGAGTACTGAAGCTTTCTTT.

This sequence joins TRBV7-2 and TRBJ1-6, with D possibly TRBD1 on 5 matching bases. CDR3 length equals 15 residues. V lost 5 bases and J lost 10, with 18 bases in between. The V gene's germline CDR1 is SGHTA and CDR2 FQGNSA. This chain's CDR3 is CASSPHRDSLSPLHF. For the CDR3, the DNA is TGTGCCAGCAGCCCCCACCGGGACTCCCTATCACCCCTCCACTTT. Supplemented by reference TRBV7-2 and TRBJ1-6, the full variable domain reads GAGVSQSPSNKVTEKGKDVELRCDPISGHTALYWYRQSLGQGLEFLIYFQGNSAPDKSGLPSDRFSAERTGGSVSTLTIQRTQQEDSAVYLCASSPHRDSLSPLHFGNGTRLTVT.

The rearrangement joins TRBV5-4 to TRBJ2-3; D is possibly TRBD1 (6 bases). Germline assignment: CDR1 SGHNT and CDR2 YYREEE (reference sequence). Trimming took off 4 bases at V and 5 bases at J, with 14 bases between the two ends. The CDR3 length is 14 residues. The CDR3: CASSPGQRLDTQYF. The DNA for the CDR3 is TGTGCCAGCAGCCCCGGACAGCGCTTAGATACGCAGTATTTT.

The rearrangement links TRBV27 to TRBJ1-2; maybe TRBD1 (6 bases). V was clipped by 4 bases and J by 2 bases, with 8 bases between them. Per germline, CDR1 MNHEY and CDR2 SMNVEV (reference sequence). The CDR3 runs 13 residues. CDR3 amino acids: CASSWTANYGYTF. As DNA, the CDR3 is TGTGCCAGCAGTTGGACAGCAAACTATGGCTACACCTTC.

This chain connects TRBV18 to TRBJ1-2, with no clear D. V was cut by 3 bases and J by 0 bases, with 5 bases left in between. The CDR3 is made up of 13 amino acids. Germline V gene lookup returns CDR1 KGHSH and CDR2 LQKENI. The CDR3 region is CASSPNSNYGYTF. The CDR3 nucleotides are TGTGCCAGCTCACCCAATTCTAACTATGGCTACACCTTC. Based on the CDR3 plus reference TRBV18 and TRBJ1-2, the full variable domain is NAGVMQNPRHLVRRRGQEARLRCSPMKGHSHVYWYRQLPEEGLKFMVYLQKENIIDESGMPKERFSAEFPKEGPSILRIQQVVRGDSAAYFCASSPNSNYGYTFGSGTRLTVV.